These T cell receptor beta chains were read from a single sample in a study of blood T cell repertoires in COVID-19. TCRdb's copy holds only in-frame clones and misses some; the assay was immunoSEQ multiplex PCR. The sample holds over 70,000 clones, more than 80% seen once. The specimen was peripheral blood. These receptors were taken from a woman aged 80 or over with acute or convalescent COVID-19. The conserved cysteine and the conserved F or W are not part of the CDR3 here.

v_gene,j_gene,CDR3aa
TRBV18,TRBJ2-2,ASSPRFGTSGLQNTGELF
TRBV19,TRBJ2-1,ASSIEWGGIYNEQF
TRBV7-8,TRBJ2-1,ASSWEALYNEQF
TRBV11-2,TRBJ2-1,ASTLTSGSYNEQF
TRBV25-1,TRBJ2-7,ASSPDSRYEQY
TRBV5-1,TRBJ2-1,ASLGPSGVAKNNEQF
TRBV3-1/TRBV3-2,TRBJ1-3,ASSQERFPLSGNTIY
TRBV2,TRBJ1-2,ASSETGGYGYT
TRBV6-4,TRBJ2-1,ASSDSGGRWNEQF
TRBV21-1,TRBJ2-6,ASRTDINSGANVLT
TRBV18,TRBJ2-1,ASSPGGEQF
TRBV27,TRBJ2-3,ASSFSSSTDTQY
TRBV7-9,TRBJ1-5,ASSLAPGQGMNQPQH
TRBV9,TRBJ2-1,ASSASGRAVDEQF
TRBV24-1,TRBJ2-5,ATSDGALAGAQETQY
TRBV25-1,TRBJ1-6,ASSLTGFDSPLH
TRBV7-2,TRBJ1-5,ASSLVRTGNQPQH
TRBV6-5,TRBJ2-1,ASTRAGGGYNEQF
TRBV7-2,TRBJ2-1,ASSRGTSGANEQF
TRBV4-1,TRBJ2-7,ASSQREGSSSYEQY
TRBV5-1,TRBJ2-5,ASSLPGLAGGRQETQY
TRBV3-1/TRBV3-2,TRBJ1-2,ASSQVRSVSRGYT
TRBV5-6,TRBJ2-1,ASSLVGGSHNEQF
TRBV5-1,TRBJ2-7,ASSIPGLNYEQY
TRBV5-5,TRBJ1-4,ASSLFGQVAANEKLF
TRBV18,TRBJ1-1,ASSPRTGAMNTEAF
TRBV4-2,TRBJ1-1,ASSQGPGVNTEAF
TRBV7-2,TRBJ1-2,ASSLGQGVGYGYT
TRBV5-1,TRBJ2-1,ASSLGRAGASYNEQF
TRBV12-5,TRBJ2-1,ASGLELNEQF
TRBV5-1,TRBJ1-2,ASSMTGLAGYT
TRBV5-4,TRBJ2-3,ASSLRESGTDTQY
TRBV5-1,TRBJ1-5,ASSLDRADNQPQH
TRBV11-2,TRBJ2-1,ASSLLPGTSGKNEQF
TRBV2,TRBJ2-5,ASSEGRYQETQY
TRBV7-6,TRBJ2-3,ATSGAGGPSTDTQY
TRBV18,TRBJ1-5,ASSRGEGARNQPQH
TRBV30,TRBJ2-3,AWSVSSPSTDTQY
TRBV10-3,TRBJ2-7,AISELDEQY
TRBV5-4,TRBJ1-2,ASSLGSNYGYT
TRBV12-5,TRBJ1-2,ASGLAKQGANGYT
TRBV18,TRBJ2-2,ASSPQFGGGGELF
TRBV5-1,TRBJ2-1,ASSSTGGSSYNEQF
TRBV5-6,TRBJ2-7,ASSLGLTVVY
TRBV7-9,TRBJ2-7,ASSPMEGPYEQY
TRBV19,TRBJ1-1,ASSNQGIGAF
TRBV7-8,TRBJ2-7,ASSSWTSGGLDEQY
TRBV4-2,TRBJ1-1,ASSQDEGLGDTEAF
TRBV6-7,TRBJ2-2,ASSYLREKYTGELF
TRBV7-9,TRBJ1-4,ASSSQGGANEKLF
TRBV6-5,TRBJ2-7,ASILGSGGVYEQY
TRBV6-5,TRBJ1-2,ASSYLDRLYGYT